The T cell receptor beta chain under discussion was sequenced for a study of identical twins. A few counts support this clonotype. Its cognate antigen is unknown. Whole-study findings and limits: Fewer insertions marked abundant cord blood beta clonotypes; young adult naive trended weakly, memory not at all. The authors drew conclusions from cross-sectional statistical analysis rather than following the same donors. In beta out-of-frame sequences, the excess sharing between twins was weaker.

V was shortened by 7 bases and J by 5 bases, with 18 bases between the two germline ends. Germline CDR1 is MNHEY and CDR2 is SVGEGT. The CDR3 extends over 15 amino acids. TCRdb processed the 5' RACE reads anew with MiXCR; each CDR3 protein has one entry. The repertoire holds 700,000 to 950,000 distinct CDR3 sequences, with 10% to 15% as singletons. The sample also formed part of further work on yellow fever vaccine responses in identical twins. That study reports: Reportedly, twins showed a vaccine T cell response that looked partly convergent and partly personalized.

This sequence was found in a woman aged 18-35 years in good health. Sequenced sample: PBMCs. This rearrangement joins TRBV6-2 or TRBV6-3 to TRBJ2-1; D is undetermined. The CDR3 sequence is CASISQGQANNEQFF. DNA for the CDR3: TGTGCCAGCATTTCTCAAGGGCAGGCCAACAATGAGCAGTTCTTC.